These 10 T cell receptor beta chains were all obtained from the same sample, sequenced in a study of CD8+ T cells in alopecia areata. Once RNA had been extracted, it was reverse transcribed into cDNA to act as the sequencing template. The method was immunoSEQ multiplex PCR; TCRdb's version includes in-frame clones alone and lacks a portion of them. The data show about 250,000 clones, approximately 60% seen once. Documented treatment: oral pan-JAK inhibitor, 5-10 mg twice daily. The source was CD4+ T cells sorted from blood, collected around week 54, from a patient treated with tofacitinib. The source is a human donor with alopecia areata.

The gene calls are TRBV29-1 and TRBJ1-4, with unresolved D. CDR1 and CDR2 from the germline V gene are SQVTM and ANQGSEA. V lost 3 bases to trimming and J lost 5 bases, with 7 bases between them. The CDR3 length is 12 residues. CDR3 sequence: CSVESGNEKLFF. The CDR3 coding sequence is TGCAGCGTTGAGTCTGGGAATGAAAAACTGTTTTTT.

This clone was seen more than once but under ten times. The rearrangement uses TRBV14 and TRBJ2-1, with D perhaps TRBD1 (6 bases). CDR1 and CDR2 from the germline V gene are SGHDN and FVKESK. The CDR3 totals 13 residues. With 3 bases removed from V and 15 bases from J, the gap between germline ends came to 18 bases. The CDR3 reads CASSQGLGQPRFF. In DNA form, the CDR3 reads TGTGCCAGCAGCCAGGGTTTGGGACAACCGCGGTTCTTC. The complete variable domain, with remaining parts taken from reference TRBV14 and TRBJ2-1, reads EAGVTQFPSHSVIEKGQTVTLRCDPISGHDNLYWYRRVMGKEIKFLLHFVKESKQDESGMPNNRFLAERTGGTYSTLKVQPAELEDSGVYFCASSQGLGQPRFFGPGTRLTVL.

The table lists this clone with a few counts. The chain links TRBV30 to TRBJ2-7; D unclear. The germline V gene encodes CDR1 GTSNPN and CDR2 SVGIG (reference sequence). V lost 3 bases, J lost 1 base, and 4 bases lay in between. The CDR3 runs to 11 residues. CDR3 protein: CAWRQSYEQYF. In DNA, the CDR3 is TGTGCCTGGAGACAGTCCTACGAGCAGTACTTC.

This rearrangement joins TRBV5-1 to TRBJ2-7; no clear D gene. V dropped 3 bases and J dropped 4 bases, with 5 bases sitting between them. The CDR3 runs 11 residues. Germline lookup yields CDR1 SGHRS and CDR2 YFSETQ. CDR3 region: CASSSLYEQYF. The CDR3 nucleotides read TGCGCCAGCAGCTCCCTTTACGAGCAGTACTTC.

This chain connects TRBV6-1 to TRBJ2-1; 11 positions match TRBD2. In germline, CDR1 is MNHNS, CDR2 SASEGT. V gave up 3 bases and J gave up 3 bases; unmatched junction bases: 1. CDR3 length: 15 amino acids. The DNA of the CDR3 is TGTGCCAGCAGTGACGGGACTAGCGGCTACAATGAGCAGTTCTTC. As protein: CASSDGTSGYNEQFF.

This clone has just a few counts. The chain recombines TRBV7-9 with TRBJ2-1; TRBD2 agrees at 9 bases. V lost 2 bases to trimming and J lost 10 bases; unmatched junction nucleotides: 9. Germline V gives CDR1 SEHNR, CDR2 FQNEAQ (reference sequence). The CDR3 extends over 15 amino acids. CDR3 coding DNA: TGTGCCAGCAGCTTAATTGCGGGGGGGCCGAAGGAGCAGTTCTTC. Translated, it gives CASSLIAGGPKEQFF.

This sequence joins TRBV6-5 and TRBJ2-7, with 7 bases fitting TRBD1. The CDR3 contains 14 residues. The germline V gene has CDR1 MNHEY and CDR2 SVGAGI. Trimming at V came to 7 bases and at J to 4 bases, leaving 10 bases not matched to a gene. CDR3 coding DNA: TGTGCCAGCAATAACCAGGGACAGAATTACGAGCAGTACTTC. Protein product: CASNNQGQNYEQYF.

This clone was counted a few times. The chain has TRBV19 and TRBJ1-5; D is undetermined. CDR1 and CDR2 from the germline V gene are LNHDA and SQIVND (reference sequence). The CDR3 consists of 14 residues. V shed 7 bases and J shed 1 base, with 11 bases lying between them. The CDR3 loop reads CASTTVNSNQPQHF. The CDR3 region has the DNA TGTGCCAGTACCACAGTCAACAGCAATCAGCCCCAGCATTTT.

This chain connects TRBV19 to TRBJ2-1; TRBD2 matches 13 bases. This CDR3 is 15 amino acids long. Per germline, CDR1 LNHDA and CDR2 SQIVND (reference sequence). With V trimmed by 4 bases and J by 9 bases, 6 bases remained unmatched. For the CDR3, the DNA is TGTGCCAGTAGTACCCGGACTAGCGGGGGTGTTGAGCAGTTCTTC. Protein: CASSTRTSGGVEQFF.

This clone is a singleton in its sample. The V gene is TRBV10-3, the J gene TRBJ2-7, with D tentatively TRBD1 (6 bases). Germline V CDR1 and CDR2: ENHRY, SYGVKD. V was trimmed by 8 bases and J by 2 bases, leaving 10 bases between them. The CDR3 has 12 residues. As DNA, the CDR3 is TGTGCCATCGGGACATCCGCCTACGAGCAGTACTTC. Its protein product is CAIGTSAYEQYF.